This is a list of T cell receptor beta chains from one sample in a study of OX40 agonist ivuxolimab in advanced cancers. Profiling relied on immunoSEQ multiplex PCR, and the TCRdb table lists in-frame clones only, not all of them. The data contain roughly 12,000 clones, roughly 89% of them singletons. Sample: CD4+ or CD8+ T cells sorted from blood, taken in a trial of the OX40 agonist ivuxolimab. The source is an adult with an advanced solid tumor such as melanoma, head and neck, liver or kidney cancer. CDR3s leave out the opening cysteine and the closing phenylalanine or tryptophan.

TRBJ1-3 | TRBV28 | ASGRPGSGNTIY
TRBJ2-7 | TRBV7-6 | ASSSPGTIYEQY
TRBJ2-1 | TRBV5-1 | ASSSDLAGVNEQF
TRBJ2-7 | TRBV5-1 | ASSLWTSGTYEQY
TRBJ2-2 | TRBV21-1 | ASRERAGAFTRGAV
TRBJ2-1 | TRBV19 | ASSIPPDNEQF
TRBJ2-7 | TRBV25-1 | AGRTEREESYEQY
TRBJ2-7 | TRBV11-3 | ASNRAGYEQY
TRBJ2-3 | TRBV28 | ASTPASTDTQY
TRBJ1-5 | TRBV27 | ASSFSLGSNQPQH
TRBJ2-7 | TRBV6-1 | ASSASGTVGYEQY
TRBJ1-6 | TRBV27 | ASSLWGDSPLH
TRBJ2-1 | TRBV29-1 | SLGGNEQF
TRBJ2-3 | TRBV15 | ATSRDPGAVTDTQY
TRBJ2-1 | TRBV9 | ASSGTYNEQF
TRBJ2-7 | TRBV28 | ASLHLVPLPGQGLSGYEQY
TRBJ1-1 | TRBV6-1 | ASSLSPLDTEAF
TRBJ2-7 | TRBV4-3 | ASSHRTGSYEQY
TRBJ2-5 | TRBV19 | ATRQGTLETQY